This T cell receptor beta chain was documented in a study of metastatic and nonmetastatic thyroid tumors. Many counts were recorded for this clone. Its target is not known. None of the patients had undergone any treatment ahead of thyroid surgery. Broader study findings: Reported TCR beta diversity, measured in blood and tumor, was significantly higher for malignant thyroid tumors than for benign nodules.

This CDR3 has 13 residues. Trimming shortened V by 5 bases and J by 3 bases, and 8 bases separated the two germline ends. The V gene's germline CDR1 is SGHVS and CDR2 FQNEAQ. As handled by the study authors: Built for papillary thyroid cancer, a distant-metastasis classifier drew on CDR3 differences across clinicopathological groups. With MiXCR, TCRdb called clones anew from the PCR reads. The authors' filters were not applied to this entry. The data show 35,000 to 45,000 clones, less than 25% seen once. The rearrangement joins TRBV7-8 to TRBJ1-5; D not certain. Sequenced: blood. The clonotype comes from a female donor with papillary thyroid cancer or a benign thyroid nodule (not recorded which). Some clones in this sample may be carry-over from other donors' samples. The CDR3 reads CASSGQTNQPQHF. CDR3 bases: TGTGCCAGCAGCGGCCAAACCAATCAGCCCCAGCATTTT.